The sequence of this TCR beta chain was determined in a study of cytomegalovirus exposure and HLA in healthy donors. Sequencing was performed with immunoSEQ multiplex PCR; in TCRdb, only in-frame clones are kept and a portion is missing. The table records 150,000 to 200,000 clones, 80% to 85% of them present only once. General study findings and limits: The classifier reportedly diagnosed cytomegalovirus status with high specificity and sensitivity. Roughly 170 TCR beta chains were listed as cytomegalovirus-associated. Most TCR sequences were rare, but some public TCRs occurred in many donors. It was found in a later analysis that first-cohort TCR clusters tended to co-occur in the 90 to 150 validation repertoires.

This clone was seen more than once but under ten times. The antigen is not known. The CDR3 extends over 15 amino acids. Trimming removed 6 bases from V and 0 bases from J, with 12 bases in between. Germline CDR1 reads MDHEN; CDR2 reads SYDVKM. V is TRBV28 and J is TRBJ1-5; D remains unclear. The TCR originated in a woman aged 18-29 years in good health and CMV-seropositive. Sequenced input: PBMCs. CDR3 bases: TGTGCCAGCAGATTCTCCGGGATTAGCAATCAGCCCCAGCATTTT. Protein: CASRFSGISNQPQHF.